The next 28 T cell receptor beta chains were all read from a single sample in a study of CD8+ T cells in alopecia areata. Documented treatment: oral pan-JAK inhibitor, 5-10 mg twice daily. RNA, once extracted, was reverse transcribed into cDNA for use as the sequencing template. Assay: immunoSEQ multiplex PCR; the TCRdb copy retains only in-frame clones and omits some. The table records 200,000 or so clones, approximately 47% of them present only once. This sample comprised CD4+ T cells sorted from blood, obtained at approximately week 39, from a patient treated with tofacitinib. These receptors were collected from a human donor with alopecia areata.

V is TRBV29-1 and J is TRBJ2-2; 10 bases map to TRBD2. The V gene end was trimmed by 4 bases and the J gene end by 5 bases; junction bases not matched to a gene: 7. The CDR3 totals 15 residues. In germline, CDR1 is SQVTM, CDR2 ANQGSEA. CDR3 loop: CSVGVPSGSTGELFF. The CDR3 nucleotides read TGCAGCGTTGGAGTCCCTAGCGGGAGTACCGGGGAGCTGTTTTTT.

This clone appeared a few times. The chain joins TRBV5-1 to TRBJ2-1, with D maybe TRBD2 (5 bases). The length of the CDR3 is 14 residues. V was pared by 3 bases and J by 5 bases, with 12 bases between. The germline CDR1 and CDR2 sequences are SGHRS and YFSETQ. The CDR3 loop reads CASSSSSPHNEQFF. CDR3 DNA sequence: TGCGCCAGCAGCTCCTCTAGCCCCCACAATGAGCAGTTCTTC.

With respect to this clone: This specimen includes other DNA sequences encoding the same CDR3. The chain employs TRBV30 and TRBJ1-5; D gene ambiguous. From germline, CDR1 is GTSNPN and CDR2 SVGIG (reference sequence). This CDR3 has 12 residues. The V and J ends lost 0 bases and 2 bases respectively, with 2 bases between them. CDR3 nucleotides: TGTGCCTGGAGTGTACGCAATCAGCCCCAGCATTTT. Residues: CAWSVRNQPQHF.

There are a few counts of this clone. This rearrangement joins TRBV30 to TRBJ1-1; D not resolved. The CDR3 is 11 residues long. Germline V gene sequence: CDR1 GTSNPN, CDR2 SVGIG (reference sequence). Trimming stripped 8 bases from V and 1 base from J, with 8 bases between. CDR3 sequence reads: CALNRNTEAFF. As DNA, the CDR3 is TGTGCCCTAAACAGGAACACTGAAGCTTTCTTT. The whole variable domain, filled in from reference TRBV30 and TRBJ1-1, reads SQTIHQWPATLVQPVGSPLSLECTVEGTSNPNLYWYRQAAGRGLQLLFYSVGIGQISSEVPQNLSASRPQDRQFILSSKKLLLSDSGFYLCALNRNTEAFFGQGTRLTVV.

The CDR3 bases are TGTGCCAGCAGCTTAGCAGGAGCCGGTTCCTATGGCTACACCTTC. Translated: CASSLAGAGSYGYTF. This chain uses TRBV11-2 with TRBJ1-2; D is unresolved. V lost 1 base and J 4 bases, leaving 13 bases between the germline ends. This CDR3 contains 15 residues. The germline V gene encodes CDR1 SGHAT and CDR2 FQNNGV.

The V gene is TRBV5-1, the J gene TRBJ2-5; D possibly corresponds to TRBD2 (7 bases). The CDR3 contains 14 residues. V lost 6 bases and J lost 4, with 16 bases in between. Germline V gene data show CDR1 as SGHRS and CDR2 as YFSETQ. In nucleotides, the CDR3 is TGCGCCAGCAACTCCGGGGGGCCCAGAGAGACCCAGTACTTC. Protein sequence: CASNSGGPRETQYF. The entire variable domain, with the rest obtained from reference TRBV5-1 and TRBJ2-5, is as follows: KAGVTQTPRYLIKTRGQQVTLSCSPISGHRSVSWYQQTPGQGLQFLFEYFSETQRNKGNFPGRFSGRQFSNSRSEMNVSTLELGDSALYLCASNSGGPRETQYFGPGTRLLVL.

The chain has TRBV10-2 and TRBJ2-2; a possible D gene is TRBD1 (5 bases). This CDR3 spans 15 amino acids. Germline assignment: CDR1 WSHSY and CDR2 SAAADI. Trimming removed 10 bases from V and 0 bases from J, with 15 bases in between. CDR3 sequence: CAISPQGSNTGELFF. CDR3 DNA sequence: TGCGCCATCTCTCCCCAGGGTTCGAACACCGGGGAGCTGTTTTTT.

This chain connects TRBV15 to TRBJ1-4; D is uncertain. The CDR3 is 15 amino acids. Germline V lookup: CDR1 LNHNV, CDR2 YYDKDF (reference sequence). Trimming removed 1 base from V and 6 bases from J, with 12 bases in between. Here the CDR3 reads CATSRGTLGDEKLFF. The CDR3 nucleotides read TGTGCCACCAGCAGAGGTACCCTTGGGGATGAAAAACTGTTTTTT. The whole variable domain, filled in from reference TRBV15 and TRBJ1-4, reads DAMVIQNPRYQVTQFGKPVTLSCSQTLNHNVMYWYQQKSSQAPKLLFHYYDKDFNNEADTPDNFQSRRPNTSFCFLDIRSPGLGDTAMYLCATSRGTLGDEKLFFGSGTQLSVL.

CDR3 protein: CASSDVGGGQPQHF. CDR3 in DNA: TGTGCCAGCAGTGATGTTGGGGGAGGTCAGCCCCAGCATTTT. The V and J genes are TRBV25-1 and TRBJ1-5, with TRBD1 as a possible D gene (5 bases). This CDR3 has 14 residues. Germline CDR1 is MGHDK and CDR2 is SYGVNS. Trimming removed 3 bases from V and 6 bases from J, with 12 bases in between.

The count of this clone is one. The chain links TRBV2 to TRBJ2-7; 7 bases map to TRBD2. Trimming took 4 bases from V and 0 from J; bases not matched to a gene: 9. CDR1 is SNHLY and CDR2 is FYNNEI in the germline V gene. The CDR3 runs 16 residues. CDR3: CASSVGEGTFSYEQYF. The CDR3 coding sequence is TGTGCCAGCAGTGTTGGGGAGGGGACTTTCTCCTACGAGCAGTACTTC.

This clone was detected a few times. CDR3 bases: TGCAGCGTTGAAACTCCCTGGGCCAACGTCCTGACTTTC. Translation: CSVETPWANVLTF. The chain uses TRBV29-1 and TRBJ2-6; D unresolved. With 2 bases removed from V and 5 bases from J, the gap between germline ends came to 7 bases. The length of the CDR3 is 13 residues. Germline V gene lookup returns CDR1 SQVTM and CDR2 ANQGSEA.

The table lists this clone with a count of one. The gene calls are TRBV9 and TRBJ1-3; TRBD1 might be the D (5 bases). The CDR3 has 15 residues. V dropped 0 bases and J dropped 8 bases, with 15 bases sitting between them. CDR1 and CDR2 (germline): SGDLS, YYNGEE. Written as DNA, the CDR3 is TGTGCCAGCAGCGTAGGATTAGGGGTTACTGACACCATATATTTT. It yields the protein CASSVGLGVTDTIYF. Supplemented by reference TRBV9 and TRBJ1-3, the full variable domain reads DSGVTQTPKHLITATGQRVTLRCSPRSGDLSVYWYQQSLDQGLQFLIQYYNGEERAKGNILERFSAQQFPDLHSELNLSSLELGDSALYFCASSVGLGVTDTIYFGEGSWLTVV.

Comments on this clone: Other nucleotide sequences in the sample specify the same CDR3. The V and J genes are TRBV29-1 and TRBJ2-7; 9 bases map to TRBD1. CDR1 is SQVTM and CDR2 is ANQGSEA in the germline V gene. The CDR3 runs 13 residues. The V segment lost 6 bases and the J segment 0 bases; nucleotides outside the gene matches: 3. The CDR3 region has the DNA TGCAGCGTCGGACAGGGGAACTCCTACGAGCAGTACTTC. Residues: CSVGQGNSYEQYF.

This clone was counted many times. The V and J genes are TRBV19 and TRBJ2-7, with TRBD1 identical over 9 bases. The germline V gene has CDR1 LNHDA and CDR2 SQIVND (reference sequence). J lost 3 bases, V lost 8 bases, and 2 bases had no gene match. CDR3 length: 12 residues. CDR3 amino acids: CASGQGHYEQYF. The CDR3 DNA sequence: TGTGCCAGTGGACAGGGGCACTACGAGCAGTACTTC.

This clone has a handful of counts. V usage is TRBV7-3 and J usage is TRBJ1-1, with unresolved D. The CDR3 runs to 13 residues. V was clipped by 5 bases and J by 0 bases, with 7 bases between them. Germline V gene lookup returns CDR1 SGHTA and CDR2 FQGTGA. The DNA of the CDR3 is TGTGCCAGCAGCGAATACATGAACACTGAAGCTTTCTTT. Translation: CASSEYMNTEAFF.

The V gene is TRBV7-2, the J gene TRBJ2-5, with D hard to call. Germline V gene data show CDR1 as SGHTA and CDR2 as FQGNSA. V was cut by 1 base and J by 11 bases, with 17 bases left in between. The CDR3 is made up of 14 amino acids. The CDR3 bases are TGTGCCAGCAGCTTAGAGGCGGTCGGGTTGGAGCAGTACTTC. Protein product: CASSLEAVGLEQYF.

The rearrangement joins TRBV30 to TRBJ2-5; the match to TRBD2 covers 7 bases. This CDR3 has 17 residues. With 3 bases clipped from V and 4 bases from J, the junction kept 17 bases outside the gene matches. Germline V gives CDR1 GTSNPN, CDR2 SVGIG (reference sequence). CDR3 sequence: CAWRRFGGRSRGETQYF. As DNA, the CDR3 is TGTGCCTGGAGACGATTTGGCGGGAGAAGCCGGGGAGAGACCCAGTACTTC.

There are a few counts of this clone. V and J are TRBV5-1 and TRBJ1-1, with a tentative D call TRBD1 (6 bases). CDR1 SGHRS and CDR2 YFSETQ come from the germline V gene. The V end lost 4 bases, the J end lost 2 bases, and 15 bases lay between the germline ends. The CDR3 sequence is 15 residues long. CDR3 sequence: CASSLTDRSNTEAFF. For the CDR3, the DNA is TGCGCCAGCAGCCTGACGGACAGATCAAACACTGAAGCTTTCTTT.

This clone turned up a few times. This chain connects TRBV4-1 to TRBJ2-7, with D possibly called TRBD1 or TRBD2 (5 bases each). The CDR3 spans 14 residues. V lost 3 bases, J lost 1 base, and 10 bases lay in between. Germline CDR1 and CDR2: MGHRA and YSYEKL. CDR3 in DNA: TGCGCCAGCAGCCACCGGGGCAGGTCCTACGAGCAGTACTTC. This sequence encodes CASSHRGRSYEQYF.

V gene TRBV29-1 combines with J gene TRBJ2-7; TRBD2 agrees at 13 bases. This CDR3 region has 13 residues. Trimming removed 7 bases from V and 7 bases from J; junction bases left unmatched: 7. Germline-derived CDR1 and CDR2 are SQVTM and ANQGSEA. Here the CDR3 DNA reads TGCAGCGGGGGAGGGACTAGCGGGGAGGAGCAGTACTTC. Protein: CSGGGTSGEEQYF.

The chain uses TRBV9 and TRBJ2-2, with D perhaps matching TRBD1 (6 bases). V dropped 5 bases and J dropped 5 bases, with 7 bases sitting between them. The CDR3 extends over 12 amino acids. Germline V gene lookup returns CDR1 SGDLS and CDR2 YYNGEE. CDR3 nucleotide sequence: TGTGCCAGCAGAGGACAGACCGGGGAGCTGTTTTTT. It specifies CASRGQTGELFF.

The chain couples TRBV2 to TRBJ1-4; D not certain. The germline V and J ends were trimmed by 5 bases and 4 bases, with 11 bases remaining between them. The CDR3 has 14 amino acids. Germline CDR1 SNHLY, CDR2 FYNNEI. The CDR3 DNA sequence: TGTGCCAGCAGTATCTCCCGGGTTAATGAAAAACTGTTTTTT. Its translation is CASSISRVNEKLFF.

Remarks on this clone: Other nucleotide sequences from this sample produce the same CDR3. The chain is built from TRBV5-1 and TRBJ2-3; D is ambiguous. Deletions cut 4 bases from V and 2 bases from J, with 5 bases between. The CDR3 spans 12 residues. The germline V gene encodes CDR1 SGHRS and CDR2 YFSETQ. The CDR3 loop is CASSPNTDTQYF. CDR3 DNA: TGCGCCAGCAGCCCCAACACAGATACGCAGTATTTT. Looking up the rest from reference TRBV5-1 and TRBJ2-3 gives the full variable domain: KAGVTQTPRYLIKTRGQQVTLSCSPISGHRSVSWYQQTPGQGLQFLFEYFSETQRNKGNFPGRFSGRQFSNSRSEMNVSTLELGDSALYLCASSPNTDTQYFGPGTRLTVL.

Here the CDR3 DNA reads TGTGCCACCAGCAGAATTTACAGGCCAGGAGGAGCCAAAAACATTCAGTACTTC. Translation gives CATSRIYRPGGAKNIQYF. V is TRBV15 and J is TRBJ2-4; D tentatively fits TRBD1 or TRBD2 (5 bases each). CDR1 and CDR2 from the germline V gene are LNHNV and YYDKDF (reference sequence). The CDR3 contains 18 residues. Trimming removed 2 bases from V and 0 bases from J, with 17 bases in between. Using reference TRBV15 and TRBJ2-4 for the parts outside the CDR3, the full variable domain is DAMVIQNPRYQVTQFGKPVTLSCSQTLNHNVMYWYQQKSSQAPKLLFHYYDKDFNNEADTPDNFQSRRPNTSFCFLDIRSPGLGDTAMYLCATSRIYRPGGAKNIQYFGAGTRLSVL.

The chain is built from TRBV9 and TRBJ2-2, with D possibly matching TRBD1 (6 bases). The germline CDR1 and CDR2 sequences are SGDLS and YYNGEE. V was clipped by 0 bases and J by 1 base, with 13 bases between them. This CDR3 has 17 residues. The chain's CDR3 is CASSVGSSGVNTGELFF. The CDR3 nucleotides read TGTGCCAGCAGCGTAGGATCCTCAGGGGTGAACACCGGGGAGCTGTTTTTT.

The CDR3: CSVSADGYTF. The CDR3 region has the DNA TGCAGCGTATCAGCGGATGGCTACACCTTC. The V call is TRBV29-1, the J call TRBJ1-2, with unresolved D. Germline V gene sequence: CDR1 SQVTM, CDR2 ANQGSEA. The CDR3 covers 10 residues. Deletions cut 6 bases from V and 6 bases from J, with 8 bases between.

The V gene is TRBV19, the J gene TRBJ1-5; D is unresolved. The CDR3 loop spans 12 amino acids. Germline V CDR1 and CDR2: LNHDA, SQIVND (reference sequence). V lost 6 bases and J 11 bases, leaving 14 bases between the germline ends. This CDR3 reads CASSKASLAQHF. The CDR3 DNA follows: TGTGCCAGTAGCAAGGCGTCCCTCGCCCAGCATTTT.

This clone was seen a handful of times. The chain links TRBV30 to TRBJ2-2; D unresolved. The CDR3 is 14 residues long. Germline assignment: CDR1 GTSNPN and CDR2 SVGIG (reference sequence). The germline V and J ends were trimmed by 3 bases and 4 bases, with 12 bases remaining between them. CDR3 in amino acids: CAWRRELITGELFF. CDR3 DNA: TGTGCCTGGAGGAGAGAACTTATCACCGGGGAGCTGTTTTTT.